This T cell receptor beta chain is drawn from a study of cytomegalovirus exposure and HLA in healthy donors. The CDR3 has 14 residues. The V and J ends lost 4 bases and 3 bases respectively, with 13 bases between them. Germline loops: CDR1 SGHRS, CDR2 YFSETQ. As for this clone: Antigen unknown.

Primers for the PCR totalled 60 Vbeta and 13 Jbeta. Authors' data handling: Approximately 12 million of the about 80 million unique TCR beta chains counted in a later analysis were shared. The table came from immunoSEQ multiplex PCR; TCRdb's copy has only in-frame clones and leaves some out. The V and J calls and clone size were taken over from that table, and D and trimming were inferred from the DNA. The sample includes about 160,000 clones, 60% to 80% of them seen just once. Overall study findings and caveats: There were about 160 TCR beta chains listed as cytomegalovirus-associated.

Sequencing input: PBMCs. This clonotype was obtained from a woman in her 50s in good health and CMV-seropositive. The chain couples TRBV5-1 to TRBJ1-2; weak D call: TRBD1 (6 bases). CDR3 residues: CASSPGQRYYGYTF. In nucleotides, the CDR3 is TGCGCCAGCAGCCCTGGACAGCGCTACTATGGCTACACCTTC.